Described below is a single T cell receptor beta chain sequence and its context. The CDR3 carries no conserved terminal phenylalanine or tryptophan, so it likely arises from a read error. With random hexamers, 0.5 to 1 ug RNA was reverse transcribed. Amplification of the TCR beta CDR3 was carried out by immunoSEQ multiplex PCR, which spanned a total of 54 Vbeta and 13 Jbeta segments. TCRdb re-called the immunoSEQ multiplex PCR reads with MiXCR, one entry per CDR3 protein. The sample consists of some 300,000 distinct CDR3 sequences, more than 75% of them appearing once. Sequencing targeted TCR beta in T cells from blood (CD8+ and CD4+). Purification of the CD8+ and CD4+ T cells relied on negative isolation, and TEMRA cells underwent FACS enrichment. This sample was included in a study of CD8 T cells in Susac syndrome. CDR1 is MNHNS and CDR2 is SASEGT in the germline V gene. Trimming cost V 6 bases and J 0 bases; bases outside gene matches: 4. CDR3 length: 15 residues.

The rearrangement uses TRBV6-1 and TRBJ2-7; 11 bases line up with TRBD2. Source material: CD8+ T cells from PBMCs. This TCR was recovered from a human donor with multiple sclerosis. CDR3 region: CASSRGLAASYEQYS. The CDR3 DNA is TGTGCCAGCAGCCGGGGACTAGCGGCCTCCTACGAGCAGTACTCC.